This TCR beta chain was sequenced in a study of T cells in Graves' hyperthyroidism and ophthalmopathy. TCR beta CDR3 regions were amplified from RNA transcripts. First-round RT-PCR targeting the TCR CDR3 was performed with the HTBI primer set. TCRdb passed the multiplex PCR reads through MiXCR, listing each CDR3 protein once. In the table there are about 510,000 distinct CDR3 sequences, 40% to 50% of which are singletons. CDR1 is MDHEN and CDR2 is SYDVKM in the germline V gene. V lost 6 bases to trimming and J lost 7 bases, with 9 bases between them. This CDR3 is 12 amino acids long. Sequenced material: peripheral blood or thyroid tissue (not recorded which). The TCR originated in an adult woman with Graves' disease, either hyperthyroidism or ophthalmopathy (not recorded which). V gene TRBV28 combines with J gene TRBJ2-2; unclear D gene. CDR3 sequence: CASRGRDGELFF. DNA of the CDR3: TGTGCCAGCAGGGGAAGGGACGGGGAGCTGTTTTTT.